This is a list of T cell receptor beta chains from one sample in a study of control samples from healthy donors and cancer patients. The repertoire was sequenced with immunoSEQ multiplex PCR; TCRdb's copy has only in-frame clones and lacks some. This sample has about 92,000 clones, with roughly four fifths found just once. Source material: blood. The receptors shown here come from a woman aged 60-70 years in good health. The CDR3 runs from the conserved cysteine through the conserved F or W. D genes are given only for firm matches. Clone sizes are given selectively: once, few, many, or a class where the clone is expanded.

v_call: TRBV29-1; j_call: TRBJ2-4; clone_size: NA; cdr3_length: 17; d_call: TRBD1; cdr3_aa: CSVADRGLDGAKNIQYF; cdr3_nt: TGCAGCGTCGCCGACAGGGGGCTTGATGGGGCCAAAAACATTCAGTACTTC
v_call: TRBV29-1; j_call: TRBJ1-1; clone_size: NA; cdr3_length: 14; d_call: NA; cdr3_aa: CSVATGTTDTEAFF; cdr3_nt: TGCAGCGTAGCCACCGGGACAACGGACACTGAAGCTTTCTTT
v_call: TRBV19; j_call: TRBJ1-4; clone_size: NA; cdr3_length: 16; d_call: NA; cdr3_aa: CASTETGTPRGEKLFF; cdr3_nt: TGTGCCAGTACCGAAACCGGGACACCCCGGGGTGAAAAACTGTTTTTT
v_call: TRBV2; j_call: TRBJ1-5; clone_size: NA; cdr3_length: 15; d_call: NA; cdr3_aa: CASTTGRMGNQPQHF; cdr3_nt: TGTGCCAGCACTACGGGGCGAATGGGCAATCAGCCCCAGCATTTT
v_call: TRBV7-6; j_call: TRBJ2-1; clone_size: NA; cdr3_length: 13; d_call: NA; cdr3_aa: CASSLGENNEQFF; cdr3_nt: TGTGCCAGCAGCTTAGGTGAAAACAATGAGCAGTTCTTC
v_call: TRBV5-5; j_call: TRBJ1-5; clone_size: NA; cdr3_length: 15; d_call: TRBD1; cdr3_aa: CASSPAGTGDQPQHF; cdr3_nt: TGTGCCAGCAGCCCGGCTGGGACAGGGGATCAGCCCCAGCATTTT
v_call: TRBV18; j_call: TRBJ2-3; clone_size: NA; cdr3_length: 15; d_call: NA; cdr3_aa: CASSPYPGARDTQYF; cdr3_nt: TGTGCCAGCTCACCATACCCCGGGGCCAGAGATACGCAGTATTTT
v_call: TRBV2; j_call: TRBJ2-3; clone_size: NA; cdr3_length: 13; d_call: NA; cdr3_aa: CACTGFGTDTQYF; cdr3_nt: TGTGCCTGTACAGGGTTTGGCACAGATACGCAGTATTTT
v_call: TRBV6-5; j_call: TRBJ2-7; clone_size: few; cdr3_length: 14; d_call: NA; cdr3_aa: CASSNPGRMLEQYF; cdr3_nt: TGTGCCAGCAGCAATCCGGGACGGATGCTCGAGCAGTACTTC
v_call: TRBV5-1; j_call: TRBJ2-1; clone_size: NA; cdr3_length: 16; d_call: TRBD2; cdr3_aa: CASTSGRERGDNEQFF; cdr3_nt: TGCGCCAGCACCTCCGGGAGGGAGCGGGGAGACAATGAGCAGTTCTTC
v_call: TRBV6-2/TRBV6-3; j_call: TRBJ2-5; clone_size: NA; cdr3_length: 15; d_call: NA; cdr3_aa: CASSYSSAGSETQYF; cdr3_nt: TGTGCCAGCAGTTACTCGAGCGCGGGTTCCGAGACCCAGTACTTC